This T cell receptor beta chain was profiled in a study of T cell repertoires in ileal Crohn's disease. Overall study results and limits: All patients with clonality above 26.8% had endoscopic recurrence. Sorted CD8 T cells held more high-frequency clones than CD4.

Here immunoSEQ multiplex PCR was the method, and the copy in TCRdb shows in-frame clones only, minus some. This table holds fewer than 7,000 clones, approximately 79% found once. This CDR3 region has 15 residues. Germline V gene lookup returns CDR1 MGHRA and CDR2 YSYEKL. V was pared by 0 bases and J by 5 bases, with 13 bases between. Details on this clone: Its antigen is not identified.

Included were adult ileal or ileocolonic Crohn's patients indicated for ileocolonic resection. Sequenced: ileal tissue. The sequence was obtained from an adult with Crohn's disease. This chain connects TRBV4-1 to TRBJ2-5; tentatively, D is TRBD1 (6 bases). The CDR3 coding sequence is TGCGCCAGCAGCCAAGAGCCGGGACACGGGGAGACCCAGTACTTC. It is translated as CASSQEPGHGETQYF.